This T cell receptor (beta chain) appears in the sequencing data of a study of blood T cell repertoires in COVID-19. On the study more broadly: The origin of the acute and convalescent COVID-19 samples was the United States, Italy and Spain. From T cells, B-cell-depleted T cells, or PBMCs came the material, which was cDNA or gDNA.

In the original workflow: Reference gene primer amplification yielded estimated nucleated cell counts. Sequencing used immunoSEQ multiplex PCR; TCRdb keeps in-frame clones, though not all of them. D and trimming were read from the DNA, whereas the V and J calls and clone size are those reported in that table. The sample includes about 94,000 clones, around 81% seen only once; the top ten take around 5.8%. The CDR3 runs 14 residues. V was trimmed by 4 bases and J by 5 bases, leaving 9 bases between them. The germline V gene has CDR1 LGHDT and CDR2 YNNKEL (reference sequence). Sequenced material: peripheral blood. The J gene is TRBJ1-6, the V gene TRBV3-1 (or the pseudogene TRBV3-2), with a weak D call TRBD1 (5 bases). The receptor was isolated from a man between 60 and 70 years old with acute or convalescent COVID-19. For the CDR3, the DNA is TGTGCCAGCAGCCGGACATTGAATAATTCACCCCTCCACTTT. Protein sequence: CASSRTLNNSPLHF.